The rows below give T cell receptor beta chains drawn from one sample of a study of blood T cell repertoires in COVID-19. Here immunoSEQ multiplex PCR was the method, and the copy in TCRdb shows in-frame clones only, minus some. This sample carries about 98,000 clones, 82% of them seen once, and the ten largest clones take 9.5% to 13%. The sample was peripheral blood. Receptor source: a man between 65 and 85 years old with active or convalescent COVID-19. Both conserved end residues are part of each CDR3. A D gene is named only where the DNA matches it firmly. Size values are once, few and many counts, or a class for expanded clones, and some rows have none.

length,V,size,D,J,CDR3,DNA
17,TRBV2,NA,NA,TRBJ1-2,CASSAPGQPLYVYGYTF,TGTGCCAGCAGCGCACCCGGACAGCCTCTATATGTTTATGGCTACACCTTC
14,TRBV30,NA,TRBD2,TRBJ2-7,CAWSAGLAGNEQYF,TGTGCCTGGAGTGCCGGACTAGCGGGGAATGAGCAGTACTTC
15,TRBV7-7,few,TRBD1,TRBJ2-2,CASSRGQGATGELFF,TGTGCTAGCAGCCGGGGACAGGGGGCGACCGGGGAGCTGTTTTTT
13,TRBV5-4,NA,NA,TRBJ2-1,CASSLLYNNEQFF,TGTGCCAGCAGCTTGCTTTATAACAATGAGCAGTTCTTC
13,TRBV5-1,NA,NA,TRBJ1-1,CASSLLGGPEAFF,TGCGCCAGCAGCTTGTTGGGGGGGCCTGAAGCTTTCTTT
11,TRBV12-3/TRBV12-4,many,NA,TRBJ1-5,CASSINQPQHF,TGTGCCAGCAGCATCAATCAGCCCCAGCATTTT
11,TRBV7-6,NA,NA,TRBJ1-2,CAFPQGLGYTF,TGTGCCTTTCCACAGGGTCTGGGCTACACCTTC
16,TRBV15,NA,NA,TRBJ2-3,CATSFKPSLSTDTQYF,TGTGCCACCAGCTTTAAACCTAGCCTCAGCACAGATACGCAGTATTTT
15,TRBV6-6,NA,TRBD2,TRBJ2-1,CASSRTSGTYNEQFF,TGTGCCAGCAGTAGGACTAGCGGGACCTACAATGAGCAGTTCTTC
14,TRBV30,NA,TRBD2,TRBJ2-5,CAWNLAGYQETQYF,TGTGCCTGGAACCTAGCGGGGTACCAAGAGACCCAGTACTTC
13,TRBV9,NA,TRBD1,TRBJ1-2,CASSVTGLVDYTF,TGTGCCAGCAGCGTGACAGGGCTCGTAGACTACACCTTC
14,TRBV7-9,NA,NA,TRBJ2-1,CASSQGSSYNEQFF,TGTGCCAGCAGCCAAGGGAGCTCCTACAATGAGCAGTTCTTC
15,TRBV30,NA,NA,TRBJ2-3,CAWSGGFTSTDTQYF,TGTGCCTGGAGTGGTGGTTTCACTAGCACAGATACGCAGTATTTT
15,TRBV11-3,NA,TRBD2,TRBJ2-7,CASSSSGLAGYEQYF,TGTGCCAGCAGCTCCTCGGGACTAGCGGGCTACGAGCAGTACTTC
14,TRBV19,NA,NA,TRBJ1-2,CASSIVQGDYGYTF,TGTGCCAGTAGTATAGTACAGGGTGACTATGGCTACACCTTC
14,TRBV5-6,NA,TRBD1,TRBJ1-1,CASSWGQGATEAFF,TGTGCCAGCAGCTGGGGGCAGGGGGCGACTGAAGCTTTCTTT
14,TRBV6-5,NA,TRBD2,TRBJ2-1,CASSTGGGIGEQFF,TGTGCCAGCAGTACGGGGGGGGGCATCGGTGAGCAGTTCTTC
14,TRBV9,NA,NA,TRBJ2-7,CASSPDSRGYEQYF,TGTGCCAGCAGCCCGGACAGTAGGGGCTACGAGCAGTACTTC
14,TRBV11-2,NA,NA,TRBJ1-1,CASNLGDSGTEAFF,TGTGCCAGCAACCTAGGGGACTCTGGCACTGAAGCTTTCTTT
14,TRBV3-1/TRBV3-2,NA,TRBD2,TRBJ2-5,CASGDGGGQETQYF,TGTGCCAGCGGCGACGGGGGGGGCCAAGAGACCCAGTACTTC
14,TRBV7-6,NA,TRBD1,TRBJ1-4,CASSLDRGGEKLFF,TGTGCCAGCAGCTTAGACAGGGGTGGGGAAAAACTGTTTTTT
14,TRBV11-2,NA,NA,TRBJ2-1,CASSDAILVGAQFF,TGTGCCAGCAGCGACGCTATTCTGGTGGGGGCTCAGTTCTTC
12,TRBV4-2,NA,NA,TRBJ1-2,CASSLGNYGYTF,TGTGCCAGCAGCCTCGGGAACTATGGCTACACCTTC
13,TRBV9,NA,NA,TRBJ2-5,CASSVDYAATQYF,TGTGCCAGCAGCGTAGACTACGCGGCGACCCAGTACTTC
15,TRBV5-1,NA,TRBD1,TRBJ2-2,CASSAGQVSTGELFF,TGCGCCAGCAGCGCGGGACAGGTTAGCACCGGGGAGCTGTTTTTT
14,TRBV5-1,NA,NA,TRBJ1-1,CASSLDRGATEAFF,TGCGCCAGCAGCTTGGATCGGGGAGCCACTGAAGCTTTCTTT
15,TRBV6-2/TRBV6-3,NA,NA,TRBJ1-1,CASSQGSGVTTEAFF,TGTGCCAGCAGTCAGGGGTCAGGGGTAACGACTGAAGCTTTCTTT
12,TRBV7-2,NA,NA,TRBJ1-6,CASSNPSAPLHF,TGTGCCAGCAGCAACCCCTCGGCACCCCTCCACTTT